This TCR beta chain was identified in a study of breast tumors, draining lymph nodes, adjacent tissues. MiXCR, run by TCRdb on the multiplex PCR reads, gives a single entry per CDR3 protein. This sample has over 150,000 distinct CDR3 sequences, with roughly 30% found just once. Axillary draining lymph nodes of breast cancer patients supplied the node samples. Sequenced: axillary lymph node tissue. The receptor was derived from a female donor with breast cancer. Some clones in this sample may be carry-over from other donors' samples.

CDR3 bases: TGCGCCAGCACCCGATCCCGGGGCGGAGGGGTCCACACCGGGGAGCTGTTTTTT. It yields the protein CASTRSRGGGVHTGELFF. The rearrangement links TRBV10-1 to TRBJ2-2; the D gene is possibly TRBD2 (6 bases). V was clipped by 7 bases and J by 3 bases, with 24 bases between them. From germline, CDR1 is WNHNN and CDR2 SYGVQD (reference sequence). The CDR3 extends over 18 amino acids.